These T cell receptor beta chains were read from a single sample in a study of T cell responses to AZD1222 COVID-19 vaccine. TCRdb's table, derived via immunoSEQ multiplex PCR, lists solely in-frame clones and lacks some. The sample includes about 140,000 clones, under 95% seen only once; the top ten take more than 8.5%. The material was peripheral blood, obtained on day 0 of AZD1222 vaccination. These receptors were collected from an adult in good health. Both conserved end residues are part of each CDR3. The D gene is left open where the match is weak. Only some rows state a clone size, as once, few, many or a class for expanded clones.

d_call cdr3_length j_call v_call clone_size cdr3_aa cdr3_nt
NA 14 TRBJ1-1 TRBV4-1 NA CASSQPQGNTEAFF TGCGCCAGCAGCCAACCTCAGGGGAACACTGAAGCTTTCTTT
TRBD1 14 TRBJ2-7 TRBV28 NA CASRSGQGLFVQYF TGTGCCAGCAGATCGGGACAGGGCCTTTTTGTGCAGTACTTC
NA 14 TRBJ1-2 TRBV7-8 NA CASSPARAGRGYTF TGTGCCAGCAGCCCGGCTCGGGCGGGACGTGGCTACACCTTC
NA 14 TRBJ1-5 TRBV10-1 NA CATRPLALDQPQHF TGCGCCACTCGACCCTTGGCCCTTGATCAGCCCCAGCATTTT
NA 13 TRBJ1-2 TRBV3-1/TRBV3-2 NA CASLGQGNYGYTF TGTGCCAGTCTCGGGCAGGGTAACTATGGCTACACCTTC
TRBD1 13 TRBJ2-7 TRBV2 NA CASIRDSSYEQYF TGTGCCAGCATCCGGGACAGTTCCTACGAGCAGTACTTC
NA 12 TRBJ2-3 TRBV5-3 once CARSLAGDTQYF TGTGCCAGAAGCTTGGCGGGGGATACGCAGTATTTT
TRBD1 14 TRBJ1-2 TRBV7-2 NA CASSFGGGEYGYTF TGTGCCAGCAGCTTTGGAGGGGGCGAATATGGCTACACCTTC
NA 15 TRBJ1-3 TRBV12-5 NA CASGLSPFSGNTIYF TGTGCTAGTGGTTTGTCGCCGTTCTCTGGAAACACCATATATTTT
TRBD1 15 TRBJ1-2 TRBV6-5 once CASSWDRGIFNGYTF TGTGCCAGCAGCTGGGACAGGGGGATTTTCAATGGCTACACCTTC
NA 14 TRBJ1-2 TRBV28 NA CASSLPQGSGGYTF TGTGCCAGCAGTCTCCCACAGGGTTCAGGAGGCTACACCTTC
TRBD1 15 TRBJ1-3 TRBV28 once CASSSLQTGGNTIYF TGTGCCAGCAGTTCCCTACAGACAGGGGGAAACACCATATATTTT
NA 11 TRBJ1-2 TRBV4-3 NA CASSQGDGYTF TGCGCCAGCAGCCAAGGGGATGGCTACACCTTC
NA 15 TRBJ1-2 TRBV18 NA CASSPSGVANYGYTF TGTGCCAGCTCACCAAGCGGTGTAGCTAACTATGGCTACACCTTC
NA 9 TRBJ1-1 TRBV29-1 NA CSVQGQAFF TGCAGCGTTCAGGGGCAGGCTTTCTTT
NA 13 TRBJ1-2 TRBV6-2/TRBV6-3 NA CASSYWGPNGYTF TGTGCCAGCAGTTACTGGGGTCCGAATGGCTACACCTTC
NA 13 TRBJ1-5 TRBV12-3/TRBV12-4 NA CASRLQDIGPQHF TGTGCCAGCAGGTTACAGGACATCGGGCCCCAGCATTTT
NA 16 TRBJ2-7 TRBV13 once CASSLARQGGVGEQYF TGTGCCAGCAGCTTAGCCCGCCAGGGTGGTGTGGGTGAGCAGTACTTC
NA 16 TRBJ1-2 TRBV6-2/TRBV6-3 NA CASSYGGGGGNYGYTF TGTGCCAGCAGTTACGGCGGCGGGGGTGGCAACTATGGCTACACCTTC
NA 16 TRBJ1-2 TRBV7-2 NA CASSLKGPWARTLNTF TGTGCCAGCAGCCTAAAGGGTCCCTGGGCCCGGACACTAAACACCTTC
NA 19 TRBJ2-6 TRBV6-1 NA CASSEARGLAFTGANVLTF TGTGCCAGCAGTGAAGCGCGGGGGCTCGCTTTCACTGGGGCCAACGTCCTGACTTTC
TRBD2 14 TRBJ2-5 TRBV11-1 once CASSLFAGEETQYF TGTGCCAGCAGCTTATTTGCGGGGGAAGAGACCCAGTACTTC
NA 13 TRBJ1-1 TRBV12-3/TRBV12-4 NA CASSLSRNTEAFF TGTGCCAGCAGTTTATCCAGAAACACTGAAGCTTTCTTT
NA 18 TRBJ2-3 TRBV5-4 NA CASSLDFRMRTHKDTQYF TGTGCCAGCAGCTTGGATTTTAGGATGCGCACACATAAAGATACGCAGTATTTT
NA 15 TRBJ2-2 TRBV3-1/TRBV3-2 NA CASSHGDLNTGELFF TGTGCCAGCAGCCACGGGGATCTGAACACCGGGGAGCTGTTTTTT
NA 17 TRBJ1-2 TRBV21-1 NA CASRSGTGQVLLYGYTF TGTGCCAGCCGGTCAGGCACAGGACAGGTCCTCCTCTATGGCTACACCTTC
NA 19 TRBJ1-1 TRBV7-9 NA CASSSSGRTLSAMNTEAFF TGTGCCAGCAGCTCGAGCGGGAGGACGTTATCTGCTATGAACACTGAAGCTTTCTTT
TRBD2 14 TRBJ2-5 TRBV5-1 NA CASSHTRGEETQYF TGCGCCAGCAGTCACACGCGGGGGGAAGAGACCCAGTACTTC
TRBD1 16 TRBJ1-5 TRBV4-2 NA CASSHGQGADNQPQHF TGTGCCAGCAGCCACGGACAGGGGGCTGACAATCAGCCCCAGCATTTT
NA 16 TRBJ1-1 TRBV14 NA CASSQAVDFMNTEAFF TGTGCCAGCAGCCAAGCCGTGGACTTCATGAACACTGAAGCTTTCTTT
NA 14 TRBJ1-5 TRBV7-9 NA CASSDDAENQPQHF TGTGCCAGCAGCGATGACGCGGAGAATCAGCCCCAGCATTTT
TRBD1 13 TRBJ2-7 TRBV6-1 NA CASSDGTVLEQYF TGTGCCAGCAGTGATGGGACAGTCCTCGAGCAGTACTTC
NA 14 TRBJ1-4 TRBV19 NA CATGRKGINEKLFF TGTGCCACCGGTCGAAAGGGGATTAATGAAAAACTGTTTTTT
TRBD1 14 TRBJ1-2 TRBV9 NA CASSAWDRGYGYTF TGTGCCAGCAGCGCGTGGGACAGGGGATATGGCTACACCTTC
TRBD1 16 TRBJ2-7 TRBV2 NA CASRVPGQGAGYEQYF TGTGCCAGCAGAGTACCGGGACAGGGGGCAGGCTACGAGCAGTACTTC
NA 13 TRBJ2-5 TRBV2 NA CASSELGQETQYF TGTGCCAGCAGTGAGTTAGGACAAGAGACCCAGTACTTC
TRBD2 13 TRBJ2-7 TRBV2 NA CASTVLAGTAQYF TGTGCCAGCACGGTACTAGCGGGGACCGCTCAGTACTTC
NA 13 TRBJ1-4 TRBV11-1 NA CASSSTRNEKLFF TGTGCCAGCAGCTCTACCCGAAATGAAAAACTGTTTTTT
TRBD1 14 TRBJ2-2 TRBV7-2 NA CASSLGQGPGELFF TGTGCCAGCAGCTTGGGACAGGGTCCCGGGGAGCTGTTTTTT
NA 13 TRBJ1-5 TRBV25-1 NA CASRCLSNQPQHF TGTGCCAGCCGGTGCCTGAGCAATCAGCCCCAGCATTTT
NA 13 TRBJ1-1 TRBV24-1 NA CATSLRGDTEAFF TGTGCCACCAGTCTGCGGGGGGACACTGAAGCTTTCTTT
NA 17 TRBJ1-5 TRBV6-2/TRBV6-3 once CASSYFKRDTLNQPQHF TGTGCCAGCAGTTACTTTAAACGGGACACCCTTAATCAGCCCCAGCATTTT
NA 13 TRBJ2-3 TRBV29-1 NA CSVGGTFTDTQYF TGCAGCGTTGGGGGGACGTTCACAGATACGCAGTATTTT
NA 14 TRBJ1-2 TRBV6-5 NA CASRGSLSNYGYTF TGTGCCAGCAGGGGATCGTTGTCTAACTATGGCTACACCTTC
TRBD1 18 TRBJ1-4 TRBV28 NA CASSRTGTGGSFREKLFF TGTGCCAGCAGCCGGACCGGGACAGGGGGCAGTTTTAGGGAAAAACTGTTTTTT